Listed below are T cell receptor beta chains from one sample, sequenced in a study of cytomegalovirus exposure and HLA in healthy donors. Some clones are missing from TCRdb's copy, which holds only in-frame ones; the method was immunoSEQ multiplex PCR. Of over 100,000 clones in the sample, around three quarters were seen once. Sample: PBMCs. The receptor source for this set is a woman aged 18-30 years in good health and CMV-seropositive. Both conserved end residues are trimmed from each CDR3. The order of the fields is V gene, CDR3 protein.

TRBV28,ASSSGHSNQPQH
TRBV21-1,ASSEGGTGGHTEAF
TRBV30,AWSKGGTGELSNQPQH
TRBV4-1,ASSLRPTSGIYNEQF
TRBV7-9,ASIIDRGLGNTIY
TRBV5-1,ASSLAPGTGANVLT
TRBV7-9,ASMVLAPTNTGELF
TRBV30,AWSPWTHRGTQY
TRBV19,ASSLTGTGELF
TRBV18,ASSPPLGGNTEAF
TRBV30,AWDQGQGANQPQH
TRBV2,ASTADGFRGTGVEKLF
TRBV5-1,ASSSELAGGPEGEQY
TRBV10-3,AISESGPGQGAGEAF
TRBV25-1,ASSPARAYSNQPQH
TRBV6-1,ASTAWGLNTGELF